Below, one T cell receptor (beta chain) is given with its context. UMIs and sample barcodes were carried by the TCR alpha and TCR beta cDNA libraries that 5'RACE produced using constant-segment primers. In TCRdb, the 5' RACE reads were re-called with MiXCR into one record per CDR3 protein. The sample includes roughly 150,000 distinct CDR3 sequences, 14% of them seen just once. The entry originates in a study of T-cell memory formation after mild COVID-19. The clonotype was recovered from an adult woman who had mild COVID-19 (a few samples of this study predate the infection). Cell type and time point are not known. Input material: PBMCs or a T cell subset sorted from them (not recorded which).

For the CDR3, the DNA is TGTGCCAGCAGCGCACCGGGACAGGCCCTCTATGGCTACACCTTC. The encoded protein is CASSAPGQALYGYTF. This chain links TRBV7-6 with TRBJ1-2; 8 positions match TRBD1. The germline CDR1 and CDR2 sequences are SGHVS and FNYEAQ. This CDR3 is built from 15 residues. V lost 5 bases and J lost 4; bases outside the gene matches: 9.